The 5 T cell receptor beta chains presented below share a single source sample, sequenced in a study of OX40 agonist ivuxolimab in advanced cancers. Sequenced by immunoSEQ multiplex PCR; TCRdb stores in-frame clones only, minus some. The sample has 35,000 to 50,000 clones; approximately 85% are singletons. The sample in question was CD4+ or CD8+ T cells sorted from blood, obtained in a trial of the OX40 agonist ivuxolimab. Receptors originate from an adult with an advanced solid tumor such as melanoma, head and neck, liver or kidney cancer.

This clone turned up a few times. The rearrangement links TRBV4-2 to TRBJ1-1; no definite D call. The CDR3 consists of 12 residues. CDR1 is LGHNA, CDR2 YNFKEQ, per germline. Trimming took off 1 base at V and 8 bases at J, with 8 bases between the two ends. Here the CDR3 DNA reads TGTGCCAGCAGCCAAGGTGGGGTGGAAGCTTTCTTT. Protein product: CASSQGGVEAFF.

This clone was recorded only once. The J gene is TRBJ1-1, the V gene TRBV25-1; D remains unclear. Trimming shortened V by 6 bases and J by 5 bases, and 19 bases separated the two germline ends. This CDR3 is 15 amino acids long. Germline V gene lookup returns CDR1 MGHDK and CDR2 SYGVNS. The CDR3: CASSETEWAGTEAFF. The CDR3 DNA reads as TGTGCCAGCAGCGAAACCGAGTGGGCAGGTACTGAAGCTTTCTTT.

This clone appeared once. This sequence joins TRBV19 and TRBJ1-2; no reliable D call. Trimming took 0 bases from V and 4 from J, leaving 15 bases between them. This CDR3 has 16 residues. Germline CDR1 is LNHDA and CDR2 is SQIVND (reference sequence). CDR3 bases: TGTGCCAGTAGTATAGATATGAGCTTTGAGGGCTATGGCTACACCTTC. This encodes CASSIDMSFEGYGYTF.

In the case of this clone: Mismatch with germline at one junction end may stem from a read error. The rearrangement joins TRBV7-2 to TRBJ1-2, with D unresolved. The CDR3 consists of 11 residues. Germline assignment: CDR1 SGHTA and CDR2 FQGNSA. The CDR3 DNA sequence: TGTGCCAGCAGCTTCGGGGAGGCGCTCGCCTTC. It encodes CASSFGEALAF. Drawing the rest from reference TRBV7-2 and TRBJ1-2, the complete variable domain is GAGVSQSPSNKVTEKGKDVELRCDPISGHTALYWYRQSLGQGLEFLIYFQGNSAPDKSGLPSDRFSAERTGGSVSTLTIQRTQQEDSAVYLCASSFGEALAFGSGTRLTVV.

This clone was observed once. The chain links TRBV7-9 to TRBJ1-5; no clear D. Germline V gene data show CDR1 as SEHNR and CDR2 as FQNEAQ (reference sequence). CDR3 length: 12 amino acids. Trimming shortened V by 4 bases and J by 7 bases, and 8 bases separated the two germline ends. CDR3 sequence reads: CASSSGSQPQHF. CDR3 sequence (DNA): TGTGCCAGCAGCTCCGGGTCCCAGCCCCAGCATTTT.